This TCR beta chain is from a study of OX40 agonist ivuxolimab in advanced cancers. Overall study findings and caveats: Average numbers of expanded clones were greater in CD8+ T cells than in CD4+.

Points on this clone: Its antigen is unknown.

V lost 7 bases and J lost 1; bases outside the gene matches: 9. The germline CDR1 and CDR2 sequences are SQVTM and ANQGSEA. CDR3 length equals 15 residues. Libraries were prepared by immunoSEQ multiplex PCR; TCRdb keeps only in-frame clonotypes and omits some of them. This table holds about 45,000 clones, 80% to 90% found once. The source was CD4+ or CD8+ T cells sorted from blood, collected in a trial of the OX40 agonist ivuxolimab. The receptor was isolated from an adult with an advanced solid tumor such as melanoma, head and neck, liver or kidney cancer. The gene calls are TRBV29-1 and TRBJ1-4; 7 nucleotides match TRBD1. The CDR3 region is CSAKQGRLTNEKLFF. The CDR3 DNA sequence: TGCAGCGCCAAACAGGGGAGATTAACTAATGAAAAACTGTTTTTT.